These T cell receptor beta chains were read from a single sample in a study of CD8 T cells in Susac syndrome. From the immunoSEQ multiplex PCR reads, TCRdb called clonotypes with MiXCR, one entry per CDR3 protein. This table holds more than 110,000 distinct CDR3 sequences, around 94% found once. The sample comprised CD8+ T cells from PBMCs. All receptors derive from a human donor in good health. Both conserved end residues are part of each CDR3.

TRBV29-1 CSVGEGEGRRTDTQYF
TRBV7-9 CASSFRIGDKEAFF
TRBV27 CASSFGSQDMGYTF
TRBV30 CAWTSGSTDTQYF
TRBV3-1 CASSLKLVPHEQFF
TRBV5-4 CASSNRGYEQYF
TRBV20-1 CSAPHTDTQYF
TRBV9 CASSLSGESYNEQFF
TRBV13 CASSFIGNTEAFF
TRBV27 CASSLSAPSGRGGEQYF
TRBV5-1 CASSLSGETQYF
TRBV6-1 CASSLTGVGQGTGELFF
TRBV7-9 CASSLLGQERDGYTF
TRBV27 CASSFHGSNQPQHF
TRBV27 CASSHGTSGSPNEQYF
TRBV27 CASSDVPSGANVLTF
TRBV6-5 CASSTTTGLNTEAFF
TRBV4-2 CASSQGDTYEQYF
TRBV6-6 CASSTGGGYTF
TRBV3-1 CASSRPPGGQFF
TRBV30 CAWSWDSANTGELFF
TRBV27 CASSSWGREDYNEQFF